This paragraph reports one T cell receptor (beta chain). It lacks a known antigen. Base qualities are not provided; no much larger clone lies one nucleotide away. The sample belongs to a study of vaccination and CD4 T cells after COVID-19 (dated by TCRdb to 2021 to 2024). As for the study more broadly: Six males and four females were included in the convalescent cohort, with two Hispanic individuals, seven Caucasians, two Asians and one multiracial person represented. Overlapping spike peptide pools from SARS-CoV-2 and from the common cold coronaviruses HCoV-NL63, HCoV-OC43 and HCoV-229E were used as culture stimuli. Post-COVID blood samples were collected from convalescent patients a median of roughly 100 days after diagnosis, with a range of about 30 to 170 days. The spike-specific CD4+ TCR repertoire was compared before and after mRNA vaccination in over nine COVID-19 convalescent patients and several infection-naive healthy vaccine recipients. Two doses of either the Pfizer-BioNTech BNT162b2 vaccine (n=8) or the Moderna mRNA-1273 vaccine (n=2) were administered to participants. Post-vaccine blood samples were collected a median of approximately 77 days after the second vaccine dose, ranging from about 13 to 241 days. Control cultures used a CEFX viral epitope pool as positive control, an HIV-1 Nef peptide pool as negative control, or no peptide. The study at large found these results: Of the vaccine-specific clones in convalescent patients, 304 of 307, or nearly all, reacted only to SARS-CoV-2 spike and did not cross-react with common cold coronaviruses. Relatively few convalescent patients were included in the study, and early timepoints after natural infection were not analyzed. In convalescent patients, a median approximately 86% of post-vaccine SARS-CoV-2-reactive clones were detected only after vaccination, and vaccine-specific priming was suggested by this finding. An increase in the median number of SARS-CoV-2-reactive clonotypes from 21 after infection to 38 after vaccination was observed, but the change was not found to be significant.

The method behind the library was PCR. DNA from cultured CD4+ T cells was subjected to TCR sequencing with the Oncomine TCR Beta short-read assay at the Johns Hopkins FTIC core. The QIAamp micro DNA kit was used to extract genomic DNA from the cultured CD4+ T cells. Oncomine TCR Beta libraries from cultured CD4+ T cells were pooled using unique dual indexes and sequenced on an Illumina iSeq 100. In the authors' own workflow: Non-productive sequences were removed, and CDR3s that did not start with C, did not end with F or W, or were shorter than 7 amino acids were discarded. The MANAFEST web application identified antigen-specific clonotypes by comparing peptide-stimulated wells against reference wells and other culture wells. Positive clones required FDR below 0.05, an odds ratio above 5, and productive frequency above 0.1% in at least two of three replicate wells. Cross-reactive clonotypes were defined as significantly expanded in both SARS-CoV-2 spike wells and at least one common cold coronavirus spike condition. Levenshtein distances (stringdist) and unrooted phylogenetic trees (ape) in R version 3.6.1 were used to assess CDR3 homology. Clones were called with MiXCR by TCRdb after fastp trimmed the public reads at Q25, and only in-frame beta chains were retained. Duplicate CDR3 protein sequences are folded into a single record with the most common DNA and genes. What appears here as the V and J calls and clone size reflects TCRdb's work, not the paper's. The sample yields some 26,000 distinct CDR3 sequences; less than 60% were counted once. The ten biggest clones cover 28% of the sample.

The meaning of the sample's treatment or condition label: 10-day PBMC culture with coronavirus spike peptide pools or control peptides (ViraFEST assay). To expand antigen-specific T cells with peptide pools and then pick out the expanded clonotypes through TCR sequencing, the study relied on the ViraFEST assay. Negative nucleocapsid antibody tests before and after vaccination confirmed that the healthy vaccine recipients had no prior SARS-CoV-2 infection. PBMCs were cultured at around 2.2 million per well in IMDM supplemented with around 5.5% human AB serum and about 10 IU/ml IL-2, with approximately 10 ug/ml peptide pools added. On days 3 and 7, half of the culture medium was replaced with fresh IL-2-containing medium. CD4+ T cells were isolated after less than twelve days of culture through negative selection using the EasySep CD4+ T cell isolation kit. Ficoll-Paque Plus gradient centrifugation was used to isolate PBMCs from whole blood, and the isolated PBMCs were then either used fresh or cryopreserved at -140C. In general, triplicate wells were set up for every culture condition.

The starting material was CD4+ T cells from blood, cultured in vitro, obtained before SARS-CoV-2 vaccination. The TCR comes from a human donor who received a COVID-19 vaccine.

The CDR3 loop reads CASSEAGQSKETQYF. At the DNA level, the sequence is TGTGCCAGCAGTGAAGCGGGACAGTCTAAAGAGACCCAGTACTTC. The chain is encoded by TRBV6-1 joined to TRBJ2-5; 7 central nucleotides agree with TRBD1. Spanning cysteine to phenylalanine, the CDR3 consists of 15 amino acids. Only CDR3 DNA is held: 45 bases, read in frame from base 1. The CDR1 and CDR2 encoded by the germline V gene are MNHNS and SASEGT. The germline V end is reduced by 0 bases and the J end by 3 bases; junction bases left unmatched: 4.